This T cell receptor beta chain was identified in a study of T cell responses to AZD1222 COVID-19 vaccine. Libraries were prepared by immunoSEQ multiplex PCR; TCRdb keeps only in-frame clonotypes and omits some of them. The sample lists approximately 150,000 clones; 85% to 95% were seen once. With 10 bases clipped from V and 7 bases from J, the junction kept 12 bases outside the gene matches. CDR1 and CDR2 (germline): LNHDA, SQIVND (reference sequence). CDR3 length: 14 residues. The TCR originated in an adult in good health. The sample consisted of peripheral blood, taken on day 0 of AZD1222 vaccination. The V gene is TRBV19, the J gene TRBJ2-2; TRBD1 agrees at 7 bases. CDR3 protein: CAISPRGFIGELFF. In DNA, the CDR3 is TGTGCCATTTCGCCCAGGGGGTTTATCGGGGAGCTGTTTTTT.